This T cell receptor beta chain originates from a study of CXCR3-negative and CXCR3-positive naive CD8 T cells. General observations from the study: CXCR3-positive naive cells carried more hydrophobic TRB CDR3s than CXCR3-negative naive cells did. Diversity ran similarly high across both naive subsets but far lower in memory CD8+ cells. Surface CD5 looked about the same in the naive subsets, so the authors worked out TCR strength from TRB CDR3 properties.

Per the germline V gene, CDR1 is SGDLS and CDR2 is YYNGEE. The CDR3 runs 15 residues. As for this clonotype: The antigen remains undetermined.

The authors prepared UMI-labeled TRB cDNA libraries by 5' RACE. TCRdb re-analyzed the 5' RACE reads; it lists each CDR3 protein once, without DNA. The sample totals 100,000 to 150,000 distinct CDR3 sequences. The specimen sequenced was naive CXCR3- CD8+ T cells from blood. Subset reported: CD45RO-CCR7+CD27+CD95- naive CD8+ T cells lacking CXCR3 (TNR3-). The source is a human donor in good health. Some clones in this sample may be carry-over from other donors' samples. This chain uses TRBV9 with TRBJ2-7; TCRdb names TRBD2, which stays unverified in the absence of DNA. CDR3 residues: CASSPFGGGAYEQYF.